One T cell receptor (beta chain) is described in this entry. What it recognizes is unknown. This entry is derived from a study of identical twins. Study results and limitations: Abundant beta clonotypes from cord blood bore fewer insertions; memory repertoires lacked this pattern.

CDR1 and CDR2 from the germline V gene are SNHLY and FYNNEI. This CDR3 contains 13 residues. The V end was cut by 5 bases, the J end by 7 bases, with 11 bases between. Addition of a universal primer site occurred through template switching, and cDNA carried unique molecular identifiers. TCRdb re-called the 5' RACE reads with MiXCR, one entry per CDR3 protein. The table records 410,000 or so distinct CDR3 sequences, less than 20% of them present only once. The chain joins TRBV2 to TRBJ1-4, with a tentative D call TRBD1 (5 bases). The source material was naive T cells sorted from blood. This sequence originates from a man between 45 and 60 years old in good health. The CDR3 here is CASSWARGEKLFF. The CDR3 bases are TGTGCCAGCAGTTGGGCAAGGGGTGAAAAACTGTTTTTT. The variable domain in full, completed from reference TRBV2 and TRBJ1-4, reads EPEVTQTPSHQVTQMGQEVILRCVPISNHLYFYWYRQILGQKVEFLVSFYNNEISEKSEIFDDQFSVERPDGSNFTLKIRSTKLEDSAMYFCASSWARGEKLFFGSGTQLSVL.